Shown below are 7 T cell receptor beta chains from a single sample sequenced in a study of cytomegalovirus exposure and HLA in healthy donors. Profiling relied on immunoSEQ multiplex PCR, and the TCRdb table lists in-frame clones only, not all of them. The sample lists about 84,000 clones; approximately 91% were seen once. The sequenced material came from PBMCs. Receptors were obtained from a man aged 25-45 years in good health and CMV-seronegative.

The chain has TRBV6-6 and TRBJ1-6; D may be TRBD1 (5 bases). This CDR3 has 15 residues. CDR1 is MNHNY and CDR2 is SVGAGI in the germline V gene (reference sequence). Trimming cost V 5 bases and J 0 bases, with 8 bases left between them. As DNA, the CDR3 is TGTGCCAGCAGTCAGGGAAGCTCCTATAATTCACCCCTCCACTTT. It codes for CASSQGSSYNSPLHF.

The chain has TRBV4-2 and TRBJ2-1; 8 bases fit TRBD2. Germline V gives CDR1 LGHNA, CDR2 YNFKEQ. The CDR3 has 15 residues. The V and J ends lost 0 bases and 8 bases, in that order; junction bases with no gene match: 6. The CDR3 region has the DNA TGTGCCAGCAGCCAAGAAGGGACTAGTGGGCATGAGCAGTTCTTC. Encoded protein: CASSQEGTSGHEQFF.

The chain recombines TRBV7-2 with TRBJ1-4; no clear D gene. CDR3 length: 17 residues. Trimming pared 1 base from V and 4 bases from J, leaving 16 bases between. Germline loops: CDR1 SGHTA, CDR2 FQGNSA. The chain's CDR3 is CASSLEPTVGHNEKLFF. The CDR3 region has the DNA TGTGCCAGCAGCTTAGAACCCACAGTAGGTCATAATGAAAAACTGTTTTTT.

The gene calls are TRBV28 and TRBJ1-5, with 9 bases that match TRBD1. Trimming cost V 2 bases and J 0 bases; bases outside gene matches: 5. CDR3 length equals 17 residues. Germline values: CDR1 MDHEN, CDR2 SYDVKM. The CDR3 here is CASSLEQGAFSNQPQHF. CDR3 in DNA: TGTGCCAGCAGTTTAGAACAGGGGGCGTTTAGCAATCAGCCCCAGCATTTT.

The V call is TRBV6-1, the J call TRBJ2-1, with D tentatively TRBD2 (5 bases). Trimming took off 0 bases at V and 3 bases at J, with 15 bases between the two ends. The germline gives CDR1 MNHNS, CDR2 SASEGT. The CDR3 has 17 residues. Here the CDR3 DNA reads TGTGCCAGCAGTGAAGCGGCCAGCGGAGTATACTACAATGAGCAGTTCTTC. Translation: CASSEAASGVYYNEQFF.

V and J are TRBV11-2 and TRBJ2-5; D might be TRBD1 (6 bases). The CDR3 sequence is 14 residues long. V lost 1 base and J 2 bases, leaving 8 bases between the germline ends. Per germline, CDR1 SGHAT and CDR2 FQNNGV. CDR3 amino acids: CASSLGTVQETQYF. For the CDR3, the DNA is TGTGCCAGCAGCTTAGGGACAGTACAAGAGACCCAGTACTTC.

The chain combines TRBV5-1 with TRBJ1-6; TRBD1 agrees at 7 bases. The CDR3 is made up of 15 amino acids. V gave up 2 bases and J gave up 8 bases; unmatched junction bases: 7. Germline V gene sequence: CDR1 SGHRS, CDR2 YFSETQ. CDR3 sequence reads: CASSFNRGRDSPLHF. In DNA, the CDR3 is TGCGCCAGCAGCTTCAACAGGGGTAGGGATTCACCCCTCCACTTT.